This T cell receptor (beta chain) is from a study of breast tumors, draining lymph nodes, adjacent tissues. Overall study results and limits: The data were judged consistent with most tumor T cells coming from lymph node and expanding in tumor. Luminal-like breast cancer showed significantly greater tumor-nontumor repertoire similarity than basal-like breast cancer did.

TCRdb re-called the multiplex PCR reads through MiXCR, storing one row per CDR3 protein. The top ten clones hold around 2.3% of a sample with around 130,000 distinct CDR3 sequences, roughly 33% of them seen once. This clonotype was observed a few times. No antigen is known for it. Breast cancer patients provided tissue from their axillary draining lymph nodes. Germline CDR1 is SGHDT and CDR2 is YYEEEE. This CDR3 spans 12 amino acids. Between the trimmed V and J ends, which lost 3 bases and 8 bases, there was a span of 9 bases. The clonotype was recovered from a female donor with breast cancer. Some clones in this sample may be carry-over from other donors' samples. V usage is TRBV5-6 and J usage is TRBJ2-1, with a tentative D call TRBD2 (6 bases). Sequenced: axillary lymph node tissue. The CDR3 region has the DNA TGTGCCAGCAGCTGGAGGAGGGATGAGCAGTTCTTC. Translation: CASSWRRDEQFF.